This TCR beta chain was identified during a study of blood T cell repertoires in COVID-19. About the study: PBMCs, B-cell-depleted T cells, or T cells provided the cDNA or gDNA that made up the material.

Clones were sequenced by immunoSEQ multiplex PCR, and TCRdb holds only the in-frame ones, with some missing. The repertoire holds about 280,000 clones, with 70% to 90% as singletons. V was cut by 6 bases and J by 1 base, with 9 bases left in between. CDR3 size: 13 residues. The V and J genes are TRBV12-3 or TRBV12-4 and TRBJ1-1, with unresolved D. The TCR was taken from a woman in her 70s with COVID-19, enrolled during active disease. Source material: peripheral blood. CDR3 sequence: CASRPTENTEAFF. The CDR3 region has the DNA TGTGCCAGCAGGCCCACAGAGAACACTGAAGCTTTCTTT.